The entry that follows covers one T cell receptor beta chain sequence. The antigen this receptor binds is unknown. Per-base qualities were not stored, and no clone one base away is much larger. The library was produced with 5' RACE. The second PCR ran for roughly 7 to 11 cycles and used a J-beta primer mix along with a sample-barcoded 5' primer. A template-switch 5' adaptor carrying 12 random nucleotides introduced a unique molecular identifier onto each TCR beta cDNA molecule. Each sample yielded at least 2.5 million CDR3-containing paired-end reads. All of the RNA was converted into first-strand cDNA using the Mint cDNA synthesis kit, with a TRBC-specific oligonucleotide serving as the primer. All cDNA was treated with uracil-DNA glycosylase and then went through a first 18-cycle PCR with the universal primers M1SS and BC2_uni_R. The published analysis was carried out like this. Each sample was normalized by randomly selecting 1 million high-quality reads, each carrying a distinct molecular identifier. Instead of being binned into consensus sequences, reads that shared molecular identifiers were thrown out. CDR3 identification, clonotype clustering and error correction used MiTCR with a Q25 quality threshold and the strictest error-elimination algorithm. A nonparametric unseen species model with Euler transformation was used to estimate a lower bound on total TCR beta diversity. Starting from the raw public reads, TCRdb applied fastp trimming at Q25, assembled clones with MiXCR and retained in-frame beta chains. CDR3 protein sequences are deduplicated, and each keeps its most common genes and DNA. Clone size and V and J calls follow TCRdb, not the original study. Counted in this sample were 1.8 million or so distinct CDR3 sequences; more than 35% of them appeared once. Of the sample, about 23% is held by the ten largest clones.

Per the germline V gene, SGHTA is the CDR1 and FQGNSA is the CDR2. At the junction V is shortened by 5 bases and J by 6 bases, with 19 bases in between. Measured from the cysteine to the phenylalanine, the CDR3 is 15 residues long. This entry keeps only the CDR3 DNA: 45 bases, framed from base 1. The sample belongs to a study of blood T cells in healthy people across ages (dated by TCRdb to between 2014 and 2017). Context from the whole study: In model experiments, template switching captured about one uniquely barcoded TCR beta cDNA molecule for every two T cells. The donors were divided into four age groups: young (average approximately 15 years), middle-aged (around 37), aged (about 60) and long-lived (about 84). Age-related changes in TCR beta repertoire diversity were measured in the study by deep sequencing normalized with unique cDNA molecular identifiers. The study analyzed two additional independent replicas of 1 million unique cDNA reads from the same blood draw for two donors, one aged 18 to 29 and one aged 80 or older. Donors of different ages were randomly distributed across sequencing lanes to avoid experimental bias. The research as a whole found: Bulk unsorted PBMC profiling prevented conclusive comparison of naive and antigen-experienced compartments. Observed TCR beta diversity correlated strongly with the percentage of naive T cells measured by flow cytometry. The long-lived group showed more naive CD4+ T cells, fewer expanded clones and increased TCR diversity than the aged group, suggesting age selection. Estimates of total diversity based on one million sequenced T cells were considered lower bounds and underestimates. The CMV infection status of donors was not known, potentially confounding age-related changes in expanded clonotypes. Observed TCR beta diversity per million T cells fell roughly linearly with age, and a significant reduction was already apparent by age roughly 40.

Systemically healthy Caucasian individuals from Russia, around 38 in total and aged about 6 to 95 years, were included as donors. Each donor gave roughly 9.5 milliliters of peripheral blood, collected into EDTA-treated Vacutainer tubes. Ficoll-Paque density-gradient centrifugation was used to isolate PBMCs, with at least 7 million per sample. Total RNA was extracted from PBMCs with Trizol reagent, with at least 6 micrograms obtained per sample. The percentages of naive CD45RAhigh/CD27high T cells were determined by flow cytometry on a PBMC aliquot from every donor. This TCR came from a human donor in good health. Recombination linked TRBV7-2 to TRBJ1-2; tentative D gene TRBD1, with 5 bases matching. Input material: blood. In nucleotide form, the sequence is TGTGCCAGCAGCCAGGGAACAGCTTCCGTCGATGGCTACACCTTC. It encodes CASSQGTASVDGYTF.